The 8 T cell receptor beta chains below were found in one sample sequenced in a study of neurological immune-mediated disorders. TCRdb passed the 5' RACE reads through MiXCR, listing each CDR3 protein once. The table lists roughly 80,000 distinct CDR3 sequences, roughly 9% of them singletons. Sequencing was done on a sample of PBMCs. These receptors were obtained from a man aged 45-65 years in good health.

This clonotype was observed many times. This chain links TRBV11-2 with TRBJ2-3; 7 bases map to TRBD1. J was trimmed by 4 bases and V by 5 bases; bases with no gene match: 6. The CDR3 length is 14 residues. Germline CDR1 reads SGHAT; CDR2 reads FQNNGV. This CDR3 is CASSPRQGADTQYF. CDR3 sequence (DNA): TGTGCCAGCAGCCCCCGACAGGGTGCAGATACGCAGTATTTT.

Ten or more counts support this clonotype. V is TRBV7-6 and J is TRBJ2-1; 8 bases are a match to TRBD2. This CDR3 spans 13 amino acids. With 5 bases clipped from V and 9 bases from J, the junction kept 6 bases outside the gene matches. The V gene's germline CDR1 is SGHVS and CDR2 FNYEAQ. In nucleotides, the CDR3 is TGTGCCAGCAGCCATACTAGCGGTACTGAGCAGTTCTTC. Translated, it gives CASSHTSGTEQFF. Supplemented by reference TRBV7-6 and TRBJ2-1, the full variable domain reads GAGVSQSPRYKVTKRGQDVALRCDPISGHVSLYWYRQALGQGPEFLTYFNYEAQQDKSGLPNDRFSAERPEGSISTLTIQRTEQRDSAMYRCASSHTSGTEQFFGPGTRLTVL.

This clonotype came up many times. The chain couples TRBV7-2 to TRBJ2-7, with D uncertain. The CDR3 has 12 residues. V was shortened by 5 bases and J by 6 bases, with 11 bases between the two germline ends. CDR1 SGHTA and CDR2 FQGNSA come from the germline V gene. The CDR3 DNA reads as TGTGCCAGCAGCCCCGACCGCGGCGAGCAGTACTTC. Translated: CASSPDRGEQYF.

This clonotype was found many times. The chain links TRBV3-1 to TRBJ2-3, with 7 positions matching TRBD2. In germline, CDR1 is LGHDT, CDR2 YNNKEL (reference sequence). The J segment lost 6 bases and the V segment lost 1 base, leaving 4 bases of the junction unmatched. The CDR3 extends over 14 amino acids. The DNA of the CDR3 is TGTGCCAGCAGCCAAGGACTAGCCTTGGATACGCAGTATTTT. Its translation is CASSQGLALDTQYF.

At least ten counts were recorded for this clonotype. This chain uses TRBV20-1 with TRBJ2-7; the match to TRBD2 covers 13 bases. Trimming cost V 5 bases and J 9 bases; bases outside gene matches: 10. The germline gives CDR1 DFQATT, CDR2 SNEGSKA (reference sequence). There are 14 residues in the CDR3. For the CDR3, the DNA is TGCAGTGCTCTAGGACTAGCGGGAGCCGTACCGCAGTACTTC. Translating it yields CSALGLAGAVPQYF.

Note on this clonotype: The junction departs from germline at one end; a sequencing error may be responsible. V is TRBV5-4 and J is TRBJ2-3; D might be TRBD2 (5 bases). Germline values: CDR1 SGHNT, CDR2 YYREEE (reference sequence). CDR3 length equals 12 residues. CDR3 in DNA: TGTGCTAGCAGTCTAGCATTTGATACGCAGTATTTT. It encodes CASSLAFDTQYF. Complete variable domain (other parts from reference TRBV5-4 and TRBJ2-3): ETGVTQSPTHLIKTRGQQVTLRCSSQSGHNTVSWYQQALGQGPQFIFQYYREEENGRGNFPPRFSGLQFPNYSSELNVNALELDDSALYLCASSLAFDTQYFGPGTRLTVL.

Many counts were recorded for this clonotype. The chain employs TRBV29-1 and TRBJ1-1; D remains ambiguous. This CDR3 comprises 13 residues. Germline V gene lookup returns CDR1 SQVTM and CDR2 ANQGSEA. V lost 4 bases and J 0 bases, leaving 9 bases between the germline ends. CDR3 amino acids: CSVGITMNTEAFF. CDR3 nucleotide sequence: TGCAGCGTTGGCATTACAATGAACACTGAAGCTTTCTTT.

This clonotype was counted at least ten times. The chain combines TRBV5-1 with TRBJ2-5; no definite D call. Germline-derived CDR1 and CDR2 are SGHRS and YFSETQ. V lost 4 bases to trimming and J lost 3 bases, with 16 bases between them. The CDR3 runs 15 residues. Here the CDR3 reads CASSPRPSAEETQYF. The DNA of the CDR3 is TGCGCCAGCAGCCCTAGACCCTCCGCGGAAGAGACCCAGTACTTC.